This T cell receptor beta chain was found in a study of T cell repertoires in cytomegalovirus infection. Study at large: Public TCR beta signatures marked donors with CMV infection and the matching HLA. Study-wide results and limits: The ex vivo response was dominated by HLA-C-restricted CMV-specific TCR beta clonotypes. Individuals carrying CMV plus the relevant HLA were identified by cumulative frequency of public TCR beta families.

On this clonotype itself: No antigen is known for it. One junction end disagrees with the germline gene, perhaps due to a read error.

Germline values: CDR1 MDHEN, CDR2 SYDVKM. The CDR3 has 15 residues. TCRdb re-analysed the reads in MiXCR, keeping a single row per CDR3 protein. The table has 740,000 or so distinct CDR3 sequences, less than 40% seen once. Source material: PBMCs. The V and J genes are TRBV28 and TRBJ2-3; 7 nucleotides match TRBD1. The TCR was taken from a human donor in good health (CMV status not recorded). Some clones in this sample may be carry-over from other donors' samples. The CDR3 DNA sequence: TGTGCCAGCTCGCCCCCACAGGGGCCAACAGATACGAAGTATTTT. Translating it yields CASSPPQGPTDTKYF.